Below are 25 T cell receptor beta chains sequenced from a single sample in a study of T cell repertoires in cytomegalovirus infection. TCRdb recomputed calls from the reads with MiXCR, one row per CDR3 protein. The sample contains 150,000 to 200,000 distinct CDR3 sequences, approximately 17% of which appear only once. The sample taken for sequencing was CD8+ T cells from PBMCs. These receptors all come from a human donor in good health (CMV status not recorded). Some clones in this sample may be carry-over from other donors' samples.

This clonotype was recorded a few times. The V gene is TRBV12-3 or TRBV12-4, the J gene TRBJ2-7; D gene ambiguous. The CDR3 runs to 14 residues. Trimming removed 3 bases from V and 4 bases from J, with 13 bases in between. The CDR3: CASSFGGRRYEQYF. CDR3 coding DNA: TGTGCCAGCAGTTTCGGTGGGCGCCGGTACGAGCAGTACTTC.

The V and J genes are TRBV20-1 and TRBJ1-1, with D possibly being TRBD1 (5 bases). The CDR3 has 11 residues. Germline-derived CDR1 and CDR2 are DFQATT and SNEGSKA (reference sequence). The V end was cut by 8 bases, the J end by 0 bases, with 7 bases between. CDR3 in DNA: TGCAGTCAGACAGTGAACACTGAAGCTTTCTTT. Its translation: CSQTVNTEAFF.

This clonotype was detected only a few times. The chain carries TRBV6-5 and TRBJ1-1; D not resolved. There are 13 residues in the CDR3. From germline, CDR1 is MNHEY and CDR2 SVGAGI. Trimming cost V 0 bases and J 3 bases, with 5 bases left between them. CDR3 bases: TGTGCCAGCAGTTACTCTGAGGACACTGAAGCTTTCTTT. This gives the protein CASSYSEDTEAFF.

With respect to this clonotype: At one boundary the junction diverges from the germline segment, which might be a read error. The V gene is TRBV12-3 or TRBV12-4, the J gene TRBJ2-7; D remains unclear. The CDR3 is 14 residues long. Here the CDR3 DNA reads TGTTCCAGCAGCAGCCCCCGCGTGAGCTACGAGCAGTACTTC. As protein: CSSSSPRVSYEQYF.

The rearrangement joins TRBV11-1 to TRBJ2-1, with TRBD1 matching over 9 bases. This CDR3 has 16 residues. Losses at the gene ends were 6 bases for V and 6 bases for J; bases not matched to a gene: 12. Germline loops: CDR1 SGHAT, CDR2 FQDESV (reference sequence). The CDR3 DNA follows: TGTGCCAGCAGTCACAGGGGGCTTAATCGGATCAATGAGCAGTTCTTC. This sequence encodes CASSHRGLNRINEQFF.

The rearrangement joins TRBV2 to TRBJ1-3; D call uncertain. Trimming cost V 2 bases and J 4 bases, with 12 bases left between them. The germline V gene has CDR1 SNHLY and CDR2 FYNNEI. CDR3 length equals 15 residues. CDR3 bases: TGTGCCAGCAGTGAATATCGGGAGACCGGAAACACCATATATTTT. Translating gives CASSEYRETGNTIYF.

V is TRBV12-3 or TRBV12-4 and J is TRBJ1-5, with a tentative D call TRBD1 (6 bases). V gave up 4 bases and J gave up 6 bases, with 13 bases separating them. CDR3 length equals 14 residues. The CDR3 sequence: CASSWAQGSQPQHF. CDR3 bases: TGTGCCAGCAGTTGGGCCCAGGGGTCTCAGCCCCAGCATTTT.

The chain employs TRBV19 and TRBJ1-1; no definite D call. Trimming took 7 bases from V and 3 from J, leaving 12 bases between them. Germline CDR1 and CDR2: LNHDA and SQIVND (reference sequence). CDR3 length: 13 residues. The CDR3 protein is CASTRGPYTEAFF. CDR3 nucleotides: TGTGCCAGTACCCGCGGTCCGTACACTGAAGCTTTCTTT.

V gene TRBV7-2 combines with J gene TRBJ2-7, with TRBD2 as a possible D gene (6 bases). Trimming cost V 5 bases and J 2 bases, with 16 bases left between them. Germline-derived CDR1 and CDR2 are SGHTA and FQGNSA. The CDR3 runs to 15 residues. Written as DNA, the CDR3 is TGTGCCAGCAGCCTTCCGGGACTCCAAGCCTACGAGCAGTACTTC. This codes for CASSLPGLQAYEQYF.

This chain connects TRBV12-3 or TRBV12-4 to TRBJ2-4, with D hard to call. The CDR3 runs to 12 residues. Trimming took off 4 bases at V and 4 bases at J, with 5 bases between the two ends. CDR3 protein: CASSSEKNIQYF. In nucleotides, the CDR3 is TGTGCCAGCAGTTCCGAAAAAAACATTCAGTACTTC.

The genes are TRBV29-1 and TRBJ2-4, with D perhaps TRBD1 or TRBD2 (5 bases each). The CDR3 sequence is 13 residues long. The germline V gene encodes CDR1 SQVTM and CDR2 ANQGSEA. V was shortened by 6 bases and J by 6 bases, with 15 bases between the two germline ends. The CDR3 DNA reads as TGCAGCGTGGGATACGGGGCCGTAAACATTCAGTACTTC. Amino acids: CSVGYGAVNIQYF.

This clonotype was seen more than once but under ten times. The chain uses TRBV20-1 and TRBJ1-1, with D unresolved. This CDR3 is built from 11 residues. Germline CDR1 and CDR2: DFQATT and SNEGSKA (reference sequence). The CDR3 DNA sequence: TGCACCCGCCAGCTGAACACTGAAGCTTTCTTT. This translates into CTRQLNTEAFF.

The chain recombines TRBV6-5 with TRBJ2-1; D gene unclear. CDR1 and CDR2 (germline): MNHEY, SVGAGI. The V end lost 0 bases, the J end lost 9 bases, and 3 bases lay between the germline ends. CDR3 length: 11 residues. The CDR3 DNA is TGTGCCAGCAGTTACTCCCTTGAGCAGTTCTTC. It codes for CASSYSLEQFF.

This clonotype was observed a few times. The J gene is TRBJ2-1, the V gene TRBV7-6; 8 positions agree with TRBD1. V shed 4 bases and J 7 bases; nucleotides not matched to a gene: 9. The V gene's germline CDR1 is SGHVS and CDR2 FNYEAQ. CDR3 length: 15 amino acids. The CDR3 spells CASSSRTGLWNEQFF. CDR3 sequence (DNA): TGTGCCAGCAGCTCCCGGACAGGGCTATGGAATGAGCAGTTCTTC. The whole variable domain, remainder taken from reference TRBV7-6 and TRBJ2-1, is GAGVSQSPRYKVTKRGQDVALRCDPISGHVSLYWYRQALGQGPEFLTYFNYEAQQDKSGLPNDRFSAERPEGSISTLTIQRTEQRDSAMYRCASSSRTGLWNEQFFGPGTRLTVL.

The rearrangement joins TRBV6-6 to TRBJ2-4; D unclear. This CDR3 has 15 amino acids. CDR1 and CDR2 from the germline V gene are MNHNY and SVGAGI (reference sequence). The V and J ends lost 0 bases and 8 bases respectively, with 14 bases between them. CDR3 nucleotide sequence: TGTGCCAGCAGTTACTCTACTGTCCAGAAAGACATTCAGTACTTC. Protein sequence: CASSYSTVQKDIQYF.

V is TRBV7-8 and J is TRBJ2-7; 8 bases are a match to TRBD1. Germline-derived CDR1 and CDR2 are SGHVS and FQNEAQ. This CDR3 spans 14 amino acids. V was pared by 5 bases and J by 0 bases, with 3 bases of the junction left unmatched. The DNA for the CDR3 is TGTGCCAGCAGCCGACAGGGGCCCTCCTACGAGCAGTACTTC. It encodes CASSRQGPSYEQYF.

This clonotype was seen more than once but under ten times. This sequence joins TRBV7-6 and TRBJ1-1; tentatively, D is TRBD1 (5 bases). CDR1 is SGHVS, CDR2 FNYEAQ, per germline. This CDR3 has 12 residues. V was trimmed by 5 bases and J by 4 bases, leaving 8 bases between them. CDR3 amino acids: CASSRDSTEAFF. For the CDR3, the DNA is TGTGCCAGCAGCCGAGACAGCACTGAAGCTTTCTTT.

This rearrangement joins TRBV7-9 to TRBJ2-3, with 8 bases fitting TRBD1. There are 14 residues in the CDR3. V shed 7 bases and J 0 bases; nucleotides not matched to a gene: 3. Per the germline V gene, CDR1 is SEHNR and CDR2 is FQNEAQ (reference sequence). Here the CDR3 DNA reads TGTGCCAGCATGGGACAGGAGAGCACAGATACGCAGTATTTT. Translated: CASMGQESTDTQYF.

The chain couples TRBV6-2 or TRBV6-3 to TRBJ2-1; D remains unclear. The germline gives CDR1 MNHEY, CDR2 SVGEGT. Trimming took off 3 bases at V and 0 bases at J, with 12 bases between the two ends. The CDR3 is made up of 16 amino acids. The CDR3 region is CASSYPLLDSYNEQFF. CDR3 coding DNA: TGTGCCAGCAGTTATCCCCTTCTAGACTCCTACAATGAGCAGTTCTTC.

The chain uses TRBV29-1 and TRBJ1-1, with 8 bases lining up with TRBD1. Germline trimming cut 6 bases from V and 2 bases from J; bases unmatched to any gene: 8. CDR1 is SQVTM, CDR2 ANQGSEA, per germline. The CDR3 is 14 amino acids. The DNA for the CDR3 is TGCAGCGTCCGAAATGGACAGGGAAACACTGAAGCTTTCTTT. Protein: CSVRNGQGNTEAFF.

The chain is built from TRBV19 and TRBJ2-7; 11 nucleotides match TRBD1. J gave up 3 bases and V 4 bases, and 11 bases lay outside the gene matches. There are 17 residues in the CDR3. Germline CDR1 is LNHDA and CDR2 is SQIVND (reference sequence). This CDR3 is CASSTLYSGTGGYEQYF. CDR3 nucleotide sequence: TGTGCCAGTAGTACCCTTTACTCCGGGACAGGGGGCTACGAGCAGTACTTC.

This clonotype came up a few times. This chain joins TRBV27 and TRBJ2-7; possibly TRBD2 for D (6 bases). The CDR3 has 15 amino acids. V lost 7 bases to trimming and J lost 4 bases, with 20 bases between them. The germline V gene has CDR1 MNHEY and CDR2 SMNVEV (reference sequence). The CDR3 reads CASTQSGQGYYEQYF. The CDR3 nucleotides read TGTGCCAGCACACAAAGCGGGCAGGGATATTACGAGCAGTACTTC.

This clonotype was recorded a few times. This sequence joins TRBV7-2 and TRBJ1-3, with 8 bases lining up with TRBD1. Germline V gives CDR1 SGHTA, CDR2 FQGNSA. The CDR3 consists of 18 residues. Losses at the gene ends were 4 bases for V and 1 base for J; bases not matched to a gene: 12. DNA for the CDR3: TGTGCCAGCAGCTCTGGACAGGGTAACTTCGAGTCTGGAAACACCATATATTTT. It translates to CASSSGQGNFESGNTIYF.

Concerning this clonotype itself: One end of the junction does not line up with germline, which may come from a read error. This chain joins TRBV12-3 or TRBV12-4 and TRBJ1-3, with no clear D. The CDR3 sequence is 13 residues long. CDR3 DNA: TGTGCCGTAGTTTGGTTGGGCAGAAACACCATATGTTTT. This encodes CAVVWLGRNTICF.

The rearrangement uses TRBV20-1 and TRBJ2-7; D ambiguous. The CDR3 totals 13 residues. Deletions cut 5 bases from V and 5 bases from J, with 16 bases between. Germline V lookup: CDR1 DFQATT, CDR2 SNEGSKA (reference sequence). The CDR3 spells CSASRGRVDEQYF. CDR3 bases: TGCAGTGCTTCCAGAGGCCGGGTGGACGAGCAGTACTTC.